The 11 T cell receptor beta chains in this list originate from one sample, sequenced in a study of OX40 agonist ivuxolimab in advanced cancers. The method was immunoSEQ multiplex PCR; TCRdb's version includes in-frame clones alone and lacks a portion of them. The sample consists of over 90,000 clones, around 89% of them appearing once. The sample in question was CD4+ or CD8+ T cells sorted from blood, obtained in a trial of the OX40 agonist ivuxolimab. The source is an adult with an advanced solid tumor such as melanoma, head and neck, liver or kidney cancer.

This clone was seen a few times. The chain recombines TRBV5-1 with TRBJ2-7; perhaps D is TRBD1 or TRBD2 (5 bases each). The V and J ends lost 4 bases and 0 bases respectively, with 14 bases between them. CDR1 SGHRS and CDR2 YFSETQ come from the germline V gene. The CDR3 spans 15 residues. The CDR3 sequence is CASSLFGAPSYEQYF. The CDR3 DNA follows: TGCGCCAGCAGCCTGTTCGGGGCCCCCTCCTACGAGCAGTACTTC.

V usage is TRBV7-9 and J usage is TRBJ2-6, with TRBD2 matching 8 bases. Germline V gene lookup returns CDR1 SEHNR and CDR2 FQNEAQ (reference sequence). The CDR3 sequence is 15 residues long. Trimming removed 5 bases from V and 2 bases from J; junction bases left unmatched: 2. In nucleotides, the CDR3 is TGTGCCAGCAGCCGGGGGGGCCCTGGGGCCAACGTCCTGACTTTC. It yields the protein CASSRGGPGANVLTF.

V and J are TRBV15 and TRBJ1-5; D uncertain. V was cut by 2 bases and J by 7 bases, with 12 bases left in between. The CDR3 consists of 14 residues. CDR1 is LNHNV, CDR2 YYDKDF, per germline (reference sequence). The CDR3 spells CATSRNSDLQPQHF. Written as DNA, the CDR3 is TGTGCCACCAGCAGAAACAGTGATCTACAGCCCCAGCATTTT.

The chain recombines TRBV29-1 with TRBJ2-1, with 7 bases identical to TRBD1. J gave up 8 bases and V 7 bases, and 14 bases lay outside the gene matches. The CDR3 has 14 amino acids. CDR1 and CDR2 (germline): SQVTM, ANQGSEA. The CDR3 coding sequence is TGCAGCGGCCTCGACAGGGCCTTTTGGGATGAGCAGTTCTTC. Translation gives CSGLDRAFWDEQFF.

The genes are TRBV9 and TRBJ1-2; 8 bases match TRBD1. Per germline, CDR1 SGDLS and CDR2 YYNGEE. J lost 11 bases, V lost 3 bases, and 9 bases had no gene match. The CDR3 consists of 13 residues. The DNA for the CDR3 is TGTGCCAGCAGCGCGACAGGGGCTCTGGGATACACCTTC. Protein: CASSATGALGYTF.

The chain recombines TRBV5-1 with TRBJ1-1; tentative D call: TRBD1 (5 bases). V was shortened by 3 bases and J by 10 bases, with 19 bases between the two germline ends. The CDR3 totals 14 residues. Germline values: CDR1 SGHRS, CDR2 YFSETQ. The CDR3 nucleotides read TGCGCCAGCAGCTCCGTCCGGGGCCCGCGAGGAGCTTTCTTT. Translating it yields CASSSVRGPRGAFF.

This chain joins TRBV19 and TRBJ2-7, with 7 positions matching TRBD1. Germline V lookup: CDR1 LNHDA, CDR2 SQIVND (reference sequence). The V gene end was trimmed by 5 bases and the J gene end by 4 bases; junction bases not matched to a gene: 11. The CDR3 sequence is 15 residues long. Here the CDR3 DNA reads TGTGCCAGTAGTGCCCAGACAGGGCTTCTTTACGAGCAGTACTTC. Amino acid sequence: CASSAQTGLLYEQYF.

The chain links TRBV28 to TRBJ1-1; 8 positions match TRBD1. J gave up 4 bases and V 5 bases, and 12 bases lay outside the gene matches. The germline V gene encodes CDR1 MDHEN and CDR2 SYDVKM. This CDR3 spans 16 amino acids. The CDR3 here is CASSQTSGGAGTEAFF. CDR3 nucleotide sequence: TGTGCCAGCAGTCAAACTTCAGGGGGCGCGGGCACTGAAGCTTTCTTT. The full variable domain, in which reference TRBV28 and TRBJ1-1 provide the parts outside the CDR3, is DVKVTQSSRYLVKRTGEKVFLECVQDMDHENMFWYRQDPGLGLRLIYFSYDVKMKEKGDIPEGYSVSREKKERFSLILESASTNQTSMYLCASSQTSGGAGTEAFFGQGTRLTVV.

The genes are TRBV2 and TRBJ2-3, with D possibly TRBD2 on 5 matching bases. Per the germline V gene, CDR1 is SNHLY and CDR2 is FYNNEI. The CDR3 consists of 15 residues. Trimming took 9 bases from V and 0 from J, leaving 16 bases between them. CDR3 nucleotides: TGTGCCAGAAGTCACTCGGGATCCAGCACAGATACGCAGTATTTT. Translated: CARSHSGSSTDTQYF.

The J gene is TRBJ2-2, the V gene TRBV15; 12 nucleotides match TRBD2. The CDR3 is made up of 18 amino acids. The trim removed 5 bases at V and 5 bases at J, leaving 12 bases unmatched. Germline CDR1 is LNHNV and CDR2 is YYDKDF (reference sequence). CDR3 in DNA: TGTGCCACCAGCCCGTGGATCGGGCTAGCGGGGGGGACCGGGGAGCTGTTTTTT. Its protein is CATSPWIGLAGGTGELFF.

The genes are TRBV19 and TRBJ2-7, with 7 bases identical to TRBD1. V lost 5 bases and J lost 6; bases outside the gene matches: 10. Germline-derived CDR1 and CDR2 are LNHDA and SQIVND (reference sequence). The CDR3 runs 14 residues. CDR3 sequence: CASSQENRGSEQYF. CDR3 DNA: TGTGCCAGTAGTCAAGAGAACAGGGGTTCCGAGCAGTACTTC.